This T cell receptor (beta chain) is drawn from a study of T cells after yellow fever vaccination. Across the whole study: Fractions of limited cellularity were prepared by means of SMART-Seq v4 Ultra Low Input. Study results and caveats: Boosting was followed by the reappearance of most primary-vaccination clones (about 97% CD4, 70% to 90% CD8). Abundant bulk-derived clonotypes could contaminate FACS-sorted repertoires. A minor fraction of clonotypes spanned both CD4 and CD8 compartments.

Germline CDR1 is MNHEY and CDR2 is SVGAGI. The CDR3 loop spans 11 amino acids. The V end lost 10 bases, the J end lost 4 bases, and 10 bases lay between the germline ends. A note on this clonotype: Its specificity is not known.

Each CDR3 protein is one row after TCRdb ran MiXCR on the 5' RACE reads. Here the sample spans fewer than 90,000 distinct CDR3 sequences, about 6.6% being singletons. The sequencing used CD8+ T cells sorted from PBMCs, collected around 5 days after the first yellow fever vaccination. This chain connects TRBV6-5 to TRBJ1-1; D ambiguous. This TCR came from a man younger than 35 who received the YFV17D yellow fever vaccine. CDR3 DNA: TGTGCCACCAAATTTCTCACTGAAGCTTTCTTT. The encoded protein is CATKFLTEAFF.